This T cell receptor beta chain derives from a study of cytomegalovirus exposure and HLA in healthy donors (TCRdb year 2017). For the study in its entirety: An earlier analysis of a few hundred of the donors reported roughly 300 Gb of sequence data and 95 million to 130 million unique TCR beta sequences obtained from some 170 million T cells. The genetic ancestry cluster associated with self-reported Caucasian donors included about 81% of the roughly 400 genotyped donors. In an earlier analysis of 500 to 650 of the donors, high-throughput TCR beta sequencing was used to judge whether each TCR beta V gene segment behaved as functional or pseudogenic. The number of typed donors differed by locus: about 620-640 for A, B, C, DRB1 and DQB1; 500 to 550 for DQA1; 606 for DPA1; and around 450 for DPB1. In a later genetic analysis, genome-wide SNP genotypes for about 55% of the 666 donors were used, and that subset was treated as a discovery cohort. Along with the roughly 610-subject first cohort, a separate validation cohort of approximately 110 different subjects was used. Rather than drawing on any new phenotypic data, the later analysis identified candidate immune exposures from TCR beta sequences and the way those sequences occurred across donors. The study profiled the T cell repertoires of hundreds of subjects by immunosequencing and related them to cytomegalovirus serostatus. A later analysis re-analyzed previously published TCR beta repertoires from several hundred donors and added high-resolution HLA genotyping to study TCR occurrence patterns. All discovery cohort repertoires had been generated using a single sequencing platform. The study aimed to test whether signatures of past pathogen exposure could be identified by cataloging public T cell receptors. HLA typing covered class I and class II loci at four-digit resolution. Donor age, sex, ethnicity and CMV serostatus were compiled alongside the repertoire data. Across 398 genotyped donors of the cohort, an average of about 240,000 unique TCR beta nucleotide sequences per donor were sequenced, and 15% to 20% of those sequences were non-productive. The study combined high-throughput TCR immunosequencing, statistical association of individual TCRs with disease status, and machine learning to predict cytomegalovirus infection status. Because of strong linkage in the cohort, a few DR-DQ haplotypes were treated as single units for association and clustering. Roughly 300 gigabases of sequencing data and roughly 81 million unique TCR sequences made up an early release that covered 640 HLA-typed donors.

The research as a whole found: While some public TCRs were present in many individuals, most TCR sequences turned up only very rarely across donors. For the cohort, immune exposure information was limited to CMV serostatus. A total of about 180 TCR beta chains were listed by the study as associated with cytomegalovirus. Linkage disequilibrium might explain the correlated functional status among segregating V segments, but an unknown experimental factor could not be excluded. According to a later analysis, most CMV-associated TCR beta chains appeared to be HLA-restricted, and the HLA associations seemed to be driven largely by CMV exposure. A cluster of highly shared sequence variants was judged likely to be a technical artifact of the sequencing pipeline. Sequencing depth was assumed to be roughly uniform across donors in the presence/absence analyses, though that assumption may not hold. A later analysis reported that several top co-occurrence clusters appeared linked to parvovirus B19, influenza, CMV and Epstein-Barr virus. Broadly in line with IMGT annotations, most TCR beta V segments showed up in productive rearrangements about 90% or about 30% of the time in an earlier analysis of a few hundred of the donors. Compared with the roughly 720-donor mean, donors in an Asian-associated ancestry cluster had fewer N-insertions in productive TCRs, according to a later genetic analysis. The authors suggested that the approach could potentially be extended to other disease states and immunological phenotypes. In a later genetic analysis, a missense DCLRE1C variant was associated with V-gene and J-gene trimming of TCR beta chains, and the association was replicated in an independent cohort. In a later analysis, 15,000 to 20,000 TCR beta sequences were associated with specific HLA alleles at a false discovery rate of 0.05. Over 15 rarely observed V segments, including chromosome 9 orphons, were excluded from the earlier analysis of a few hundred of the donors because counts were too low. A further reported finding was that TCR beta sequences accurately predicted the HLA-A and HLA-B alleles for most subjects in the first cohort. This cohort had only TCR beta chains sequenced, and the lack of alpha or paired-chain data limited which features could be detected. Because some donors lacked HLA typing at each locus, the association tests relied only on the typed subset. The 87-base-pair reads could not distinguish some IMGT-functional V segments, including TRBV6-2 and TRBV6-3, so those segments were excluded. In vitro tests confirmed that a few of the cytomegalovirus-associated TCR beta chains recognize cytomegalovirus antigens. Compared with equally common non-associated chains, HLA-associated TCR beta chains in a later analysis were more clonally expanded and had lower generation probabilities. Strong co-occurrence of HLA alleles, especially DR and DQ, made assigning TCR associations to individual alleles difficult. The classifier was reported to diagnose cytomegalovirus status with high specificity and sensitivity in both the original cohort and the validation cohort. In a later analysis, TCR association rates were found to vary across HLA loci, with the most associated TCRs seen for DRB1 alleles and the fewest for HLA-C alleles.

V ends up 3 bases short and J 10 bases short, with an unmatched junction base count of 2. CDR3 length: 12 amino acids, cysteine to phenylalanine. Just the 36-base CDR3 DNA is kept, in frame starting at base 1. Via the germline V gene (reference sequence), CDR1 is LNHNV and CDR2 YYDKDF. About this clone itself: What this receptor recognizes is not known. No base qualities exist here, and no much larger clone lies one base off it.

The cohort comprised 666 healthy bone marrow donors. At the time of sampling, all cohort members were nominally healthy, though unrecorded immune exposures were likely present. The donor was CMV seronegative and was included in the group of 352 seronegative cohort members. A peripheral blood sample was collected from each donor, and TCR beta sequencing was performed on peripheral blood mononuclear cells. Genomic DNA was extracted from the blood cell samples with the Qiagen DNeasy Blood Extraction Kit. Library preparation used the immunoSEQ multiplex PCR assay. The multiplex PCR relied on a mix of 60 forward primers for TCR Vbeta segments and 13 reverse primers for TCR Jbeta segments. The CDR3 region of rearranged TCR beta genes was amplified from genomic DNA with a multiplex PCR assay. The amplified TCR beta libraries were sequenced on the Illumina HiSeq System as 87-base-pair reads. For the original study's pipeline: In a later analysis, some 80 million unique TCR beta chains were counted across the roughly 700 repertoires, and roughly 10 million of these chains were shared by at least two donors. Raw reads were error-corrected and collapsed into unique sequences with a nearest-neighbor algorithm that merged closely related sequences to remove PCR and sequencing errors. V, D and J gene segments were assigned by aligning CDR3 sequences to IMGT reference sequences. For a sequence to be retained, a match of at least six nucleotides was required to both a V gene segment and a J gene segment. Rearrangements were called productive when the CDR3 lacked stop codons and stayed in frame with V and J; all others were non-productive. CDR3 was defined according to IMGT convention as the region running from the second conserved V-encoded cysteine to the conserved J-encoded phenylalanine. The earlier analysis of some 550 of the donors excluded any sequence lacking an unambiguous match to a single V gene segment. In an earlier analysis of almost 600 of the donors, a V segment was called functional when productive rearrangements were above 56.7%, and segregating when the standard deviation between donors exceeded 5%. A statistical classification framework was built for diagnosing cytomegalovirus status from the catalog of TCR beta chain sequences. A later analysis assigned V and J genes by comparing TCR nucleotide sequences with IMGT/GENE-DB human TR gene sequences. Using the TCRdist pipeline, a later analysis assigned CDR3 sequences along with most-parsimonious VDJ recombination scenarios. A later analysis defined each TCR beta chain by its CDR3 amino acid sequence plus V-gene family, and excluded reads lacking a unique V-gene family. A later analysis removed roughly 590 highly shared, low-generation-probability nucleotide sequences to deal with suspected cross-contamination and a sequencing artifact. A later analysis calculated a clonal expansion index for each public chain from normalized within-repertoire ranks of inferred template counts. A later analysis computed generation probabilities with a VDJ recombination model fitted to out-of-frame rearrangements, and checked the results against IGoR. In a later analysis, hypergeometric tests were used to score TCR-TCR, TCR-HLA and TCR-CMV co-occurrence, with a repertoire-size bias correction applied to TCR pairs. A later analysis estimated false discovery rates by permuting HLA or CMV assignments 20 times. A later analysis grouped co-occurring TCRs with DBSCAN, adding TCRdist sequence similarity when clustering within HLA-allele-positive subsets. Repertoires with fewer than 30,000 or more than 120,000 public chains were left out of co-occurrence clustering, as were five repertoires with anomalous nucleotide sharing. Entries here come from immuneACCESS through TCRdb and include only in-frame sequences with V and J called. Some clones fail to appear in such tables; in the studies checked, an unresolved V gene covers under half of the shortfall, and the cause of the remainder is unknown. D and trimming come from the DNA, and the V and J calls and clone size come from that table. For this sample there are about 140,000 clones; roughly 80% appear just once. The ten largest make up roughly 14% of the sample.

The receptor chain draws on TRBV15 and TRBJ2-1, and TRBD1 matches 8 of the central bases. The TCR originated in a woman in her thirties or forties in good health and CMV-seronegative. Sequencing used PBMCs. The DNA reads TGTGCCACCAGCAGTGGGGACAGGGAGCAGTTCTTC. This yields the protein CATSSGDREQFF. The CDR3 plus the reference TRBV15 and TRBJ2-1 genes for the other parts give the full variable domain: DAMVIQNPRYQVTQFGKPVTLSCSQTLNHNVMYWYQQKSSQAPKLLFHYYDKDFNNEADTPDNFQSRRPNTSFCFLDIRSPGLGDTAMYLCATSSGDREQFFGPGTRLTVL.